The 9 T cell receptor beta chains below were found in one sample sequenced in a study of T cells in localized non-small cell lung cancer. Assay: immunoSEQ multiplex PCR; the TCRdb copy retains only in-frame clones and omits some. Here the sample spans 30,000 to 45,000 clones, roughly 89% being singletons. The sample here was peripheral blood, taken before any cancer treatment. Receptors originate from a woman aged 35 to 70 with stage I lung adenocarcinoma.

This clone has a single count. The chain uses TRBV4-1 and TRBJ2-3, with TRBD1 identical over 9 bases. The germline gives CDR1 MGHRA, CDR2 YSYEKL. J was trimmed by 1 base and V by 6 bases; bases with no gene match: 5. The CDR3 sequence is 15 residues long. The CDR3, as DNA: TGCGCCAGCAGGACAGGGGGTCGGGGCACAGATACGCAGTATTTT. Its protein is CASRTGGRGTDTQYF.

The rearrangement uses TRBV19 and TRBJ1-5; 7 positions match TRBD1. V lost 8 bases, J lost 1 base, and 8 bases stayed unmatched. Looked up from germline, CDR1 is LNHDA and CDR2 is SQIVND (reference sequence). The length of the CDR3 is 15 residues. CDR3 sequence: CASSPGQRSNQPQHF. The CDR3 DNA reads as TGTGCCAGTTCCCCGGGACAGAGAAGCAATCAGCCCCAGCATTTT.

The V and J genes are TRBV5-1 and TRBJ2-3; D is possibly TRBD2 (6 bases). Trimming removed 4 bases at V and 6 bases at J, with 12 bases between. Germline V lookup: CDR1 SGHRS, CDR2 YFSETQ. CDR3 size: 13 residues. The CDR3 coding sequence is TGCGCCAGCAGCGCGGGACGGCGGGATACGCAGTATTTT. It codes for CASSAGRRDTQYF.

The chain joins TRBV7-8 to TRBJ2-3; TRBD2 agrees at 8 bases. Trimming took 5 bases from V and 2 from J; bases not matched to a gene: 6. Germline V gene data show CDR1 as SGHVS and CDR2 as FQNEAQ. The length of the CDR3 is 15 residues. The CDR3 DNA follows: TGTGCCAGCAGCCTCAGCGGGGGCCACACAGATACGCAGTATTTT. Translated, it gives CASSLSGGHTDTQYF. Full variable domain (missing parts from reference TRBV7-8 and TRBJ2-3): GAGVSQSPRYKVAKRGQDVALRCDPISGHVSLFWYQQALGQGPEFLTYFQNEAQLDKSGLPSDRFFAERPEGSVSTLKIQRTQQEDSAVYLCASSLSGGHTDTQYFGPGTRLTVL.

This chain uses TRBV20-1 with TRBJ2-5; no clear D. The CDR3 runs to 11 residues. V was pared by 3 bases and J by 2 bases, with 4 bases between. CDR1 and CDR2 from the germline V gene are DFQATT and SNEGSKA (reference sequence). The CDR3 DNA is TGCAGTGCTAGCAGACAAGAGACCCAGTACTTC. Encoded protein: CSASRQETQYF.

The chain employs TRBV5-6 and TRBJ1-1; no clear D gene. Between the trimmed V and J ends, which lost 3 bases and 4 bases, there was a span of 13 bases. The length of the CDR3 is 14 residues. CDR1 is SGHDT, CDR2 YYEEEE, per germline. CDR3 in DNA: TGTGCCAGCAGCTCCGCGGGGTCGCCCACTGAAGCTTTCTTT. Translation gives CASSSAGSPTEAFF. Full variable domain (remainder filled in from reference TRBV5-6 and TRBJ1-1): DAGVTQSPTHLIKTRGQQVTLRCSPKSGHDTVSWYQQALGQGPQFIFQYYEEEERQRGNFPDRFSGHQFPNYSSELNVNALLLGDSALYLCASSSAGSPTEAFFGQGTRLTVV.

This chain uses TRBV28 with TRBJ1-6; 8 bases are a match to TRBD1. Germline CDR1 is MDHEN and CDR2 is SYDVKM. This CDR3 region has 14 residues. With 6 bases clipped from V and 10 bases from J, the junction kept 8 bases outside the gene matches. The CDR3 is CASRSGTGGSPLHF. For the CDR3, the DNA is TGTGCCAGCAGGTCCGGGACAGGAGGGTCACCCCTCCACTTT.

V is TRBV11-3 and J is TRBJ2-1; 9 bases agree with TRBD1. The CDR3 is made up of 17 amino acids. The V and J ends lost 4 bases and 4 bases, in that order; junction bases with no gene match: 11. The V gene's germline CDR1 is SGHNT and CDR2 YENEEA. CDR3: CASSSFLDRGRYNEQFF. The DNA for the CDR3 is TGTGCCAGCAGCTCCTTCCTCGACAGGGGGAGATACAATGAGCAGTTCTTC.

In nucleotides, the CDR3 is TGCGCCAGCAGCCAAGTTGAAACAGGGCCAAACAATGAGCAGTTCTTC. Translated, it gives CASSQVETGPNNEQFF. The chain joins TRBV4-1 to TRBJ2-1; TRBD1 might be the D (6 bases). The CDR3 extends over 16 amino acids. Germline V gene data show CDR1 as MGHRA and CDR2 as YSYEKL. The germline V and J ends were trimmed by 1 base and 5 bases, with 15 bases remaining between them.